The sample holds a few counts of the clone carrying this T cell receptor beta chain. The data were taken from a study of patients and donors after allogeneic stem cell transplantation. TCRdb re-derived calls from the RT-PCR reads in MiXCR, one entry per CDR3 protein. This sample yields about a million distinct CDR3 sequences, of which around 17% are seen a single time; 5% to 6.5% belongs to the top ten. The V end lost 1 base, the J end lost 2 bases, and 10 bases lay between the germline ends. This CDR3 has 15 residues. V is TRBV12-3 or TRBV12-4 and J is TRBJ2-3; D is unclear. The specimen was blood, either unsorted or a sorted T cell fraction (not recorded which). The receptor's source is a human donor who was either an allogeneic HSCT recipient or a stem cell or donor lymphocyte infusion donor (not recorded which). It is not recorded whose cells these are; they may come from a transplant donor. CDR3 nucleotide sequence: TGTGCCAGCAGTTTAGAACCGACCCCCACAGATACGCAGTATTTT. This sequence encodes CASSLEPTPTDTQYF.